A selection of T cell receptor beta chains follows, all from one sample in a study of post-analysis software for immune sequencing data. TCRdb analysed the PCR reads with MiXCR anew, one entry per CDR3 protein. This table has some 260,000 distinct CDR3 sequences, just over 35% appearing once. The source material was blood. Every receptor here comes from a girl aged 10 to 17 with multiple sclerosis. The CDR3 runs from the conserved cysteine through the conserved F or W. D genes are given only for firm matches. Some rows have no size entry. The others give once, few or many, or a class for an expanded clone.

clone_size: many
v_call: TRBV11-2
d_call: .
j_call: TRBJ1-2
cdr3_nt: TGTGCCAGCTCCTTAGGGGAGGGCTATGGCTACACCTTC
cdr3_aa: CASSLGEGYGYTF

clone_size: many
v_call: TRBV4-2
d_call: TRBD1
j_call: TRBJ1-2
cdr3_nt: TGTGCCAGCAGCTTTAGGGGACAGACTAACTATGGCTACACCTTC
cdr3_aa: CASSFRGQTNYGYTF

clone_size: many
v_call: TRBV24-1
d_call: TRBD1
j_call: TRBJ1-2
cdr3_nt: TGTGCCACCAGTGCTAGCGGGACAGGAGGGTTTATTAACTATGGCTACACCTTC
cdr3_aa: CATSASGTGGFINYGYTF

clone_size: few
v_call: TRBV14
d_call: TRBD1
j_call: TRBJ2-5
cdr3_nt: TGTGCCAGCAGCCGGGACAGGGGTAATGGCCAAGAGACCCAGTACTTC
cdr3_aa: CASSRDRGNGQETQYF

clone_size: .
v_call: TRBV5-5
d_call: .
j_call: TRBJ2-1
cdr3_nt: TGTGCCGGCAGCCCGTGGGGGCGAACGGACGGGGATGAGCAGTTCTTC
cdr3_aa: CAGSPWGRTDGDEQFF

clone_size: .
v_call: TRBV10-3
d_call: .
j_call: TRBJ2-2
cdr3_nt: TGTGCCATCAAGGCGGGTAGGCCCCAGAACACCGGGGAGCTGTTTTTT
cdr3_aa: CAIKAGRPQNTGELFF

clone_size: many
v_call: TRBV3-1
d_call: .
j_call: TRBJ1-2
cdr3_nt: TGTGCCAGCAGCCAGGGTTCCAACTATGGCTACACCTTC
cdr3_aa: CASSQGSNYGYTF

clone_size: few
v_call: TRBV7-9
d_call: .
j_call: TRBJ1-6
cdr3_nt: TGTGCCAGCAGCTTTGGGAAAATTAATTCACCCCTCCACTTT
cdr3_aa: CASSFGKINSPLHF

clone_size: many
v_call: TRBV29-1
d_call: .
j_call: TRBJ2-1
cdr3_nt: TGCAGCGTTGAACCTGAATCCAAGACTCAACGCAATGAGCAGTTCTTC
cdr3_aa: CSVEPESKTQRNEQFF

clone_size: .
v_call: TRBV25-1
d_call: .
j_call: TRBJ2-2
cdr3_nt: TGTGCCAGCAGTGGACCGGGGCGGTGGGCCGGGGAGCTGTTTTTT
cdr3_aa: CASSGPGRWAGELFF

clone_size: many
v_call: TRBV5-1
d_call: TRBD1
j_call: TRBJ1-2
cdr3_nt: TGCGCCAGCAGCTTACAGGGGCCATCCTATGGCTACACCTTC
cdr3_aa: CASSLQGPSYGYTF